A single sample gave rise to the 4 T cell receptor beta chains below, sequenced in a study of T-cell reconstitution after alpha-beta-depleted transplantation in children. The authors prepared the TCRbeta library with unique molecular identifiers. TCRdb itself ran the PCR reads through MiXCR, one entry per CDR3 protein. The table shows tens of thousands of distinct CDR3 sequences, with more than 5.5% occurring only once. The material was PBMCs from the stem cell graft donor, obtained from the stem cell graft. The receptors were gathered from a human donor who donated a stem cell graft to a child with acute lymphoblastic leukemia.

This clonotype was seen repeatedly, ten times or more. This chain links TRBV5-1 with TRBJ2-2, with 15 bases matching TRBD2. This CDR3 contains 18 residues. The V segment lost 4 bases and the J segment 3 bases; nucleotides outside the gene matches: 7. Germline assignment: CDR1 SGHRS and CDR2 YFSETQ. The CDR3 DNA reads TGCGCCAGCAGCCCGGGACTAGCGGGAGGTCGCGACACCGGGGAGCTGTTTTTT. It encodes CASSPGLAGGRDTGELFF.

This clonotype has at least ten counts. This rearrangement joins TRBV2 to TRBJ2-7; D might be TRBD1 (5 bases). CDR1 is SNHLY, CDR2 FYNNEI, per germline. The CDR3 runs 12 residues. V gave up 8 bases and J gave up 0 bases, with 8 bases separating them. The CDR3 DNA reads TGTGCCAGCCGACAGTTCTCCTACGAGCAGTACTTC. It encodes CASRQFSYEQYF.

This clonotype was recorded many times. The gene calls are TRBV6-5 and TRBJ1-1, with no clear D. The V end was cut by 0 bases, the J end by 3 bases, with 17 bases between. This CDR3 comprises 17 residues. Germline V gene lookup returns CDR1 MNHEY and CDR2 SVGAGI. CDR3 coding DNA: TGTGCCAGCAGTTACTCGAGTACCGACTTTGGGGACACTGAAGCTTTCTTT. It codes for CASSYSSTDFGDTEAFF.

This clonotype was counted many times. This chain connects TRBV6-6 to TRBJ1-5; D uncertain. The CDR3 consists of 11 residues. Per germline, CDR1 MNHNY and CDR2 SVGAGI (reference sequence). V was pared by 7 bases and J by 8 bases, with 9 bases between. DNA for the CDR3: TGTGCCAGCACCACGGGAGAGCCCCAGCATTTT. Its protein is CASTTGEPQHF.